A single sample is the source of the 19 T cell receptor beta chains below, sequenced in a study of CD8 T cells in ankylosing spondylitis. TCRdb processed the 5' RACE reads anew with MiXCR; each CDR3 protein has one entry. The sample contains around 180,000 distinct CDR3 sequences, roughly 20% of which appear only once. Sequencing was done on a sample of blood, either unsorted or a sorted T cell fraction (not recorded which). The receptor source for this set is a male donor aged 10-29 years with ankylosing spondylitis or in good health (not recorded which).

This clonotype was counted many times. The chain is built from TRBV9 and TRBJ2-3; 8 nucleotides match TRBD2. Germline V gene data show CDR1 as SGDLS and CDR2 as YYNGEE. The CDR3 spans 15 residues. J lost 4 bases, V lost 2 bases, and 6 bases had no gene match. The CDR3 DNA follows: TGTGCCAGCAGCGTTAAAGCGGGAGTCCCAGATACGCAGTATTTT. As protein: CASSVKAGVPDTQYF.

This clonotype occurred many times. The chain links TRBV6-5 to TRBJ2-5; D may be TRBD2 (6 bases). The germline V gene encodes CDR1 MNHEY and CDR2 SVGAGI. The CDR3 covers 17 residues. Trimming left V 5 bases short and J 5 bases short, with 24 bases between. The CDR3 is CASSVKNPLREFETQYF. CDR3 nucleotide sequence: TGTGCCAGCAGTGTCAAAAACCCCCTACGGGAGTTTGAGACCCAGTACTTC.

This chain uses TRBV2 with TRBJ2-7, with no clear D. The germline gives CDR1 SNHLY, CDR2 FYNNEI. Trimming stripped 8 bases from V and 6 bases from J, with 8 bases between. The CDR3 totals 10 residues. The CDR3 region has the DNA TGTGCCAGCGTGGCTCGCGAGCAGTACGTC. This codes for CASVAREQYV.

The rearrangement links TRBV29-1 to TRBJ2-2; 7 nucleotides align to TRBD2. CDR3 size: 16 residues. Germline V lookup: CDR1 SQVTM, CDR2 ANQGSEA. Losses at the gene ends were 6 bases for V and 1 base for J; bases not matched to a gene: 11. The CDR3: CSVQRRRGLNTGELFF. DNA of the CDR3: TGCAGCGTCCAAAGGAGGCGGGGGTTGAACACCGGGGAGCTGTTTTTT.

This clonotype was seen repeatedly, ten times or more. The CDR3 sequence is CASSAQNYGYTF. The CDR3 region has the DNA TGTGCCAGCAGCGCGCAGAACTATGGCTACACCTTC. This chain connects TRBV3-1 to TRBJ1-2, with no clear D. The CDR3 consists of 12 residues. Germline assignment: CDR1 LGHDT and CDR2 YNNKEL (reference sequence). V lost 5 bases to trimming and J lost 2 bases, with 6 bases between them.

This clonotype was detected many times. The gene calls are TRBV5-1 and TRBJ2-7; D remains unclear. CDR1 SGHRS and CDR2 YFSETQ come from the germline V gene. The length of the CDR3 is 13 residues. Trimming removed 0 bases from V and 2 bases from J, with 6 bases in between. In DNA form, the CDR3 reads TGCGCCAGCAGCTTGGACTGGACCTACGAGCAGTACTTC. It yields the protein CASSLDWTYEQYF.

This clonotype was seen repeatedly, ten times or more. This CDR3 is CASRLSRQRANTDTQYF. CDR3 nucleotide sequence: TGTGCCAGCAGATTATCCCGCCAGCGGGCAAACACAGATACGCAGTATTTT. The gene calls are TRBV12-3 or TRBV12-4 and TRBJ2-3, with D maybe TRBD2 (6 bases). The CDR3 runs 17 residues. V was trimmed by 6 bases and J by 2 bases, leaving 21 bases between them.

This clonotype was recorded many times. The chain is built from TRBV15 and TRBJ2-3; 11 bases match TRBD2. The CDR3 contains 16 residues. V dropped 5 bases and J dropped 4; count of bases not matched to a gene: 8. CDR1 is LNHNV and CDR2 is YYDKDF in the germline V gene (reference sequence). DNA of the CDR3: TGTGCCACCAGCCCCACTAGCGGGAGTGGGGCAGATACGCAGTATTTT. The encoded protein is CATSPTSGSGADTQYF.

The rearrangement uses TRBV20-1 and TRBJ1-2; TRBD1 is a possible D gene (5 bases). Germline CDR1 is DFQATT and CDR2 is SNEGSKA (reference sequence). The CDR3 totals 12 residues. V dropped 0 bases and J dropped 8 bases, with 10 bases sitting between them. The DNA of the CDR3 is TGCAGTGCTAGAGACATGGGACGCGGCTACACCTTC. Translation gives CSARDMGRGYTF.

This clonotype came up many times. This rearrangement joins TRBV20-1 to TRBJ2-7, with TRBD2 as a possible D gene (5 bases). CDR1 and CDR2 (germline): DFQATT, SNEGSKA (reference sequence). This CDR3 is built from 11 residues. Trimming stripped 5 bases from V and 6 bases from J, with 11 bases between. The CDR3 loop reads CSAPLLGEQYF. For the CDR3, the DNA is TGCAGTGCTCCTCTACTAGGCGAGCAGTACTTC.

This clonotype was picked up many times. CDR3 bases: TGTGCCAGCAGCTTAGCGTGGGGACTAATCACAGATACGCAGTATTTT. Its translation: CASSLAWGLITDTQYF. The chain couples TRBV7-2 to TRBJ2-3; TRBD2 aligns across 7 bases. In germline, CDR1 is SGHTA, CDR2 FQGNSA. The CDR3 is made up of 16 amino acids. Unmatched junction bases numbered 5, after V lost 0 bases and J lost 2 bases.

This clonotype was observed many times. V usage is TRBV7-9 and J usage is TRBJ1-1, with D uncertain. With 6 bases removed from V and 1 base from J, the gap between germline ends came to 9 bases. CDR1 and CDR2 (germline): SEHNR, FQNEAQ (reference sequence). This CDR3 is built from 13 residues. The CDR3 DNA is TGTGCCAGCAGGGCGGAAGGGAACACTGAAGCTTTCTTT. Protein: CASRAEGNTEAFF.

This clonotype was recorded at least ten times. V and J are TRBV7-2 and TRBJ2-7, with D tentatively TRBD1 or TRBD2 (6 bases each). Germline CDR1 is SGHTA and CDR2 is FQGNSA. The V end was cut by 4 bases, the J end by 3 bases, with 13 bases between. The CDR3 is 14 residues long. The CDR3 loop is CASSSPGGHYEQYF. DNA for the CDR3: TGTGCCAGCAGCTCCCCTGGGGGGCACTACGAGCAGTACTTC.

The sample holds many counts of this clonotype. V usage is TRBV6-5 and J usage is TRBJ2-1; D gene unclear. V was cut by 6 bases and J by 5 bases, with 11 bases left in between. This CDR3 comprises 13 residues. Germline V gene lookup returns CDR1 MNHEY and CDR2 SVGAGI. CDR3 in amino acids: CASRGHGNNEQFF. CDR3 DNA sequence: TGTGCCAGCAGAGGTCACGGAAACAATGAGCAGTTCTTC.

CDR3 coding DNA: TGTGCCAGCAGCTTGGGGTTTCGGGGGAGGACTAACACCGGGGAGCTGTTTTTT. This gives the protein CASSLGFRGRTNTGELFF. The rearrangement joins TRBV5-4 to TRBJ2-2, with D perhaps matching TRBD2 (6 bases). The CDR3 runs to 18 residues. Germline V lookup: CDR1 SGHNT, CDR2 YYREEE (reference sequence). Trimming pared 0 bases from V and 2 bases from J, leaving 17 bases between.

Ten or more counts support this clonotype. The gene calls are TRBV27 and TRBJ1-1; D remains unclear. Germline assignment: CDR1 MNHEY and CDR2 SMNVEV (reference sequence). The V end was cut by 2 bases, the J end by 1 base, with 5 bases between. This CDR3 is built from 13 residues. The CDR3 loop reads CASSLVGNTEAFF. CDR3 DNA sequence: TGTGCCAGCAGTTTAGTGGGGAACACTGAAGCTTTCTTT.

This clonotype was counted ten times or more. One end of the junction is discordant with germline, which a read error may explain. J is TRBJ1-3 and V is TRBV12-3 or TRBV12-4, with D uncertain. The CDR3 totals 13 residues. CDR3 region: CASSLLGTRASIF. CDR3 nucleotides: TGTGCCAGCAGTTTACTGGGTACGCGGGCCTCGATTTTT.

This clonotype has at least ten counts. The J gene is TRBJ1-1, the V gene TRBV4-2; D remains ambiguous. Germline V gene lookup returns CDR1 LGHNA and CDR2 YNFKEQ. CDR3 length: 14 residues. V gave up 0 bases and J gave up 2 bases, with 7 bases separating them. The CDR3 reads CASSQEEFNTEAFF. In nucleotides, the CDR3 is TGTGCCAGCAGCCAAGAGGAGTTTAACACTGAAGCTTTCTTT.

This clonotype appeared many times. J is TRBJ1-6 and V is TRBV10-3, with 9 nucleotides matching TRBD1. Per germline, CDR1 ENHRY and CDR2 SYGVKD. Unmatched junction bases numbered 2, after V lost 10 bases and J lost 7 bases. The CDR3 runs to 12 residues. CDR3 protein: CATGTGNSPLHF. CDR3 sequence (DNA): TGTGCCACCGGGACAGGGAATTCACCCCTCCACTTT.